This is a list of T cell receptor beta chains from one sample in a study of metastatic and nonmetastatic thyroid tumors. TCRdb re-called clones via MiXCR from the PCR reads. The sample records over 10,000 clones, roughly 35% being singletons. The sample comprised tumor tissue. These receptors were collected from a male donor with papillary thyroid cancer or a benign thyroid nodule (not recorded which). Some clones in this sample may be carry-over from other donors' samples. The CDR3 runs from the conserved cysteine through the conserved F or W. The D gene is left open where the match is weak. Only some rows state a clone size, as once, few, many or a class for expanded clones.

. . TRBJ2-4 TRBV6-2/TRBV6-3 CASSYGPWTTPNIQYF TGTGCCAGCAGTTACGGGCCCTGGACGACTCCGAACATTCAGTACTTC
. . TRBJ1-4 TRBV25-1 CASSESTTGQEKLFF TGTGCCAGCAGTGAGTCGACGACGGGACAAGAAAAACTGTTTTTT
. . TRBJ2-2 TRBV3-1 CAGSHQFRGELFF TGTGCCGGTAGCCACCAGTTCCGGGGGGAGCTGTTTTTT
TRBD1 . TRBJ1-1 TRBV3-1 CASSQGSGGTEAFF TGTGCCAGCAGCCAAGGGTCAGGGGGCACTGAAGCTTTCTTT
TRBD1 . TRBJ2-3 TRBV20-1 CPPGQGGTDTQYF TGCCCCCCGGGACAGGGGGGCACAGATACGCAGTATTTT
. few TRBJ2-3 TRBV10-2 CASSDGSDTQYF TGCGCCAGCAGCGACGGATCAGATACGCAGTATTTT
. . TRBJ1-2 TRBV28 CASSLRAGYGYTF TGTGCCAGCAGTTTAAGGGCAGGGTACGGCTACACCTTC
. . TRBJ2-1 TRBV24-1 CATSDPGVSSYNEQFF TGTGCCACCAGTGACCCAGGGGTGAGCTCCTACAATGAGCAGTTCTTC
TRBD1 few TRBJ1-3 TRBV19 CASSEQGPSSGNTIYF TGTGCCAGTAGTGAACAGGGGCCTTCCTCTGGAAACACCATATATTTT
. few TRBJ1-4 TRBV28 CASRAAGGEKLFF TGTGCCAGCCGGGCGGCCGGTGGTGAAAAACTGTTTTTT
. . TRBJ1-1 TRBV11-2 CASSGEVGLNTEAFF TGTGCCAGCAGCGGGGAGGTGGGGTTGAACACTGAAGCTTTCTTT
. . TRBJ2-7 TRBV7-9 CASSLGGTPYEQYF TGTGCCAGCAGCTTAGGTGGGACACCCTACGAGCAGTACTTC
TRBD1 medium-sized TRBJ2-1 TRBV5-1 CASSSQGAAYNEQFF TGCGCCAGCAGCTCACAGGGGGCCGCCTACAATGAGCAGTTCTTC
. few TRBJ2-2 TRBV28 CASSPPPRLNTGELFF TGTGCCAGCAGCCCCCCGCCGCGGTTGAACACCGGGGAGCTGTTTTTT
. medium-sized TRBJ2-3 TRBV27 CASRRGTDTQYF TGTGCCAGCAGGCGGGGCACAGATACGCAGTATTTT
. many TRBJ2-3 TRBV7-2 CASSPEAPGADTQYF TGTGCCAGCAGCCCAGAGGCCCCTGGGGCAGATACGCAGTATTTT
. few TRBJ2-1 TRBV7-8 CASSVGSRDEQFF TGTGCCAGCAGCGTCGGGAGTCGTGATGAGCAGTTCTTC
TRBD2 few TRBJ2-3 TRBV7-3 CASSLSGLADTQYF TGTGCCAGCAGCTTATCGGGACTAGCGGATACGCAGTATTTT
. . TRBJ1-4 TRBV30 CAWMAAGSEKLFF TGTGCCTGGATGGCGGCAGGGAGTGAAAAACTGTTTTTT
TRBD2 medium-sized TRBJ2-7 TRBV19 CASSLSGDYEQYF TGTGCCAGTAGTTTGAGCGGGGACTACGAGCAGTACTTC
. . TRBJ1-2 TRBV9 CASSDPRDGSGVYGYTF TGTGCCAGCAGCGACCCCCGGGACGGATCGGGGGTCTATGGCTACACCTTC
. many TRBJ2-5 TRBV28 CASTYLYGRDRSGETQYF TGTGCCAGCACCTACTTGTACGGGCGGGACCGAAGTGGAGAGACCCAGTACTTC
. few TRBJ2-5 TRBV6-1 CASSPLGGPQETQYF TGTGCCAGCAGTCCGCTTGGGGGCCCTCAAGAGACCCAGTACTTC
. . TRBJ1-3 TRBV6-2/TRBV6-3 CASSYSGPSGNTIYF TGTGCCAGCAGTTACTCCGGCCCCTCTGGAAACACCATATATTTT
. . TRBJ1-4 TRBV11-2 CASSFSREKLFF TGTGCCAGCAGCTTTTCGAGGGAAAAACTGTTTTTT
TRBD2 . TRBJ2-3 TRBV28 CASGRVTSGASTDTQYF TGTGCCAGCGGGCGAGTCACTAGCGGAGCGAGCACAGATACGCAGTATTTT
TRBD2 . TRBJ2-7 TRBV6-2/TRBV6-3 CASSYPTAGYSYEQYF TGTGCCAGCAGTTACCCTACAGCGGGATACTCCTACGAGCAGTACTTC
TRBD2 . TRBJ2-7 TRBV11-2 CATKPGLAGYEQYF TGTGCCACAAAACCGGGACTAGCGGGCTACGAGCAGTACTTC
. few TRBJ2-7 TRBV28 CASSPIAYRDMRHEQYF TGTGCCAGCAGTCCTATAGCCTACCGGGATATGCGGCACGAGCAGTACTTC
. . TRBJ2-6 TRBV6-5 CASSHPRAGANVLTF TGTGCCAGCAGTCACCCGCGGGCTGGGGCCAACGTCCTGACTTTC
. few TRBJ1-4 TRBV28 CATARDAEKLFF TGTGCCACCGCTAGGGACGCTGAAAAACTGTTTTTT
. medium-sized TRBJ2-2 TRBV28 CASSLRKVTGELFF TGTGCCAGCAGTTTAAGGAAGGTAACCGGGGAGCTGTTTTTT
. once TRBJ2-6 TRBV4-1 CASSQSGANVLTF TGCGCCAGCAGCCAATCTGGGGCCAACGTCCTGACTTTC
. . TRBJ2-1 TRBV5-1 CASSLEGTDYNEQFF TGCGCCAGCAGCTTGGAAGGGACGGACTACAATGAGCAGTTCTTC
. . TRBJ2-1 TRBV5-1 CASMGFDVDSYNEQFF TGCGCCAGCATGGGGTTTGACGTTGATTCCTACAATGAGCAGTTCTTC
. . TRBJ2-7 TRBV19 CASSIEDSSYEQYF TGTGCCAGTAGTATAGAGGACAGCTCCTACGAGCAGTACTTC
. . TRBJ1-4 TRBV20-1 CSARGDSATNEKLFF TGCAGTGCTAGAGGAGACAGTGCAACTAATGAAAAACTGTTTTTT
. . TRBJ1-5 TRBV11-2 CASSLSQGNQPQHF TGTGCCAGCAGCTTATCTCAGGGCAATCAGCCCCAGCATTTT
TRBD2 medium-sized TRBJ2-1 TRBV6-2/TRBV6-3 CASSRTSDYNEQFF TGTGCCAGCAGTCGGACTAGCGACTACAATGAGCAGTTCTTC
TRBD2 few TRBJ2-2 TRBV24-1 CATSDFTSGGAGELFF TGTGCCACCAGTGATTTTACTAGCGGGGGGGCCGGGGAGCTGTTTTTT
TRBD2 few TRBJ2-1 TRBV6-1 CASSEGSGDYNEQFF TGTGCCAGCAGTGAGGGTAGCGGGGACTACAATGAGCAGTTCTTC
TRBD1 . TRBJ2-2 TRBV28 CASSLRGDRCFTVELFF TGTGCCAGCAGTTTAAGAGGGGACAGGTGTTTCACCGTGGAGCTGTTTTTT
. . TRBJ1-1 TRBV6-1 CASRGRANTEAFF TGTGCCAGCAGGGGACGGGCGAACACTGAAGCTTTCTTT
TRBD2 . TRBJ2-7 TRBV4-2 CASRTSGSFSYEQYF TGTGCCAGCAGGACTAGCGGGAGTTTCTCCTACGAGCAGTACTTC
. once TRBJ1-2 TRBV5-8 CASSLAGTGGYTF TGTGCCAGCAGCTTAGCAGGGACTGGTGGCTACACCTTC
. . TRBJ2-7 TRBV20-1 CSAPGQFKQSYEQYF TGCAGTGCTCCCGGACAGTTCAAACAATCCTACGAGCAGTACTTC
TRBD1 . TRBJ2-7 TRBV30 CACRTGDGYF TGTGCCTGCAGGACAGGGGATGGGTACTTC
. . TRBJ1-2 TRBV29-1 CSVAGGEMTDGLNYGYTF TGCAGCGTTGCCGGGGGGGAAATGACCGACGGCCTTAACTATGGCTACACCTTC
. . TRBJ2-1 TRBV4-2 CASSPGQTRGSYNEQFF TGTGCCAGCAGCCCTGGACAAACTAGAGGGTCCTACAATGAGCAGTTCTTC
. . TRBJ1-1 TRBV28 CASSSSLRTEAFF TGTGCCAGCAGTTCTTCTCTCCGGACTGAAGCTTTCTTT
TRBD2 many TRBJ2-3 TRBV10-3 CAIRREPTDTQYF TGTGCCATCAGGCGGGAGCCCACAGATACGCAGTATTTT
. . TRBJ2-1 TRBV9 CASSDTLRSGEDEQFF TGTGCCAGCAGCGACACATTGCGGTCGGGTGAGGATGAGCAGTTCTTC
. medium-sized TRBJ2-5 TRBV9 CASSVDYSAKQTQYF TGTGCCAGCAGCGTAGATTATAGCGCGAAACAGACCCAGTACTTC
. . TRBJ2-7 TRBV3-1 CASSPREGYEQYF TGTGCCAGCAGCCCTCGAGAGGGCTACGAGCAGTACTTC
TRBD1 few TRBJ2-2 TRBV19 CASTLVRSGQGDTGELFF TGTGCCAGTACACTAGTCCGATCGGGACAGGGGGATACCGGGGAGCTGTTTTTT
. . TRBJ2-7 TRBV7-6 CASSPSRVEPFYF TGTGCCAGCAGCCCGTCCCGGGTCGAGCCATTCTACTTC
TRBD1 . TRBJ2-5 TRBV11-2 CASSLRDRGRSETQYF TGTGCCAGCAGCTTAAGGGACAGGGGGCGCTCAGAGACCCAGTACTTC
. few TRBJ2-7 TRBV6-2/TRBV6-3 CAATSSAYEQYF TGTGCCGCCACTTCTAGCGCCTACGAGCAGTACTTC
. . TRBJ2-1 TRBV11-2 CASSPLRSEQFF TGTGCCAGCAGCCCCTTGAGGAGCGAGCAGTTCTTC
. . TRBJ2-2 TRBV6-1 CATGNTGELFF TGTGCCACCGGAAACACCGGGGAGCTGTTTTTT